This passage covers 15 T cell receptor beta chains from one sample sequenced in a study of cytomegalovirus exposure and HLA in healthy donors. In the PCR, 60 Vbeta and 13 Jbeta primers were used. Measured with immunoSEQ multiplex PCR; TCRdb has only the in-frame clones, and not every one. The sample totals about 70,000 clones. The sequencing input was PBMCs. The receptors were sampled from a female donor in good health and CMV-seropositive.

The gene calls are TRBV28 and TRBJ2-7, with 10 bases identical to TRBD1. Germline V gives CDR1 MDHEN, CDR2 SYDVKM. Trimming cost V 6 bases and J 4 bases; bases outside gene matches: 9. This CDR3 comprises 15 residues. The CDR3 coding sequence is TGTGCCAGCAGCTCCGCCGGGACAGGGGAATACGAGCAGTACTTC. This gives the protein CASSSAGTGEYEQYF.

V is TRBV6-5 and J is TRBJ1-1; 9 positions match TRBD1. Germline assignment: CDR1 MNHEY and CDR2 SVGAGI. This CDR3 comprises 15 residues. V lost 0 bases and J lost 7; bases outside the gene matches: 6. In DNA, the CDR3 is TGTGCCAGCAGTTACTCGAGGACAGGGGACGGTGAAGCTTTCTTT. Protein: CASSYSRTGDGEAFF.

The V and J genes are TRBV7-7 and TRBJ2-1; a weak D match, TRBD1 (6 bases). The germline V and J ends were trimmed by 6 bases and 0 bases, with 12 bases remaining between them. CDR1 is SSHAT, CDR2 FNYEAQ, per germline (reference sequence). This CDR3 has 15 residues. CDR3 sequence: CASSRDRYSYNEQFF. DNA for the CDR3: TGTGCCAGCAGTCGCGACAGGTACTCCTACAATGAGCAGTTCTTC. Looking up the rest from reference TRBV7-7 and TRBJ2-1 gives the full variable domain: GAGVSQSPRYKVTKRGQDVTLRCDPISSHATLYWYQQALGQGPEFLTYFNYEAQPDKSGLPSDRFSAERPEGSISTLTIQRTEQRDSAMYRCASSRDRYSYNEQFFGPGTRLTVL.

V gene TRBV28 combines with J gene TRBJ2-1, with 12 bases lining up with TRBD2. This CDR3 region has 22 residues. Trimming removed 1 base from V and 4 bases from J; junction bases left unmatched: 20. Germline V gene lookup returns CDR1 MDHEN and CDR2 SYDVKM. CDR3 loop: CASSLFYPVATSGGPIYNEQFF. The CDR3 bases are TGTGCCAGCAGTTTATTCTACCCAGTCGCGACTAGCGGGGGACCTATTTACAATGAGCAGTTCTTC.

This sequence joins TRBV7-3 and TRBJ2-3; 7 bases are a match to TRBD2. The CDR3 runs to 16 residues. The V gene end was trimmed by 2 bases and the J gene end by 1 base; junction bases not matched to a gene: 6. Germline CDR1 reads SGHTA; CDR2 reads FQGTGA. CDR3 DNA sequence: TGTGCCAGCAGCTTATGGGGAGGGACTCGCACAGATACGCAGTATTTT. It encodes CASSLWGGTRTDTQYF. Using reference TRBV7-3 and TRBJ2-3 for the parts outside the CDR3, the full variable domain is GAGVSQTPSNKVTEKGKYVELRCDPISGHTALYWYRQSLGQGPEFLIYFQGTGAADDSGLPNDRFFAVRPEGSVSTLKIQRTERGDSAVYLCASSLWGGTRTDTQYFGPGTRLTVL.

The genes are TRBV6-1 and TRBJ1-3; 8 nucleotides align to TRBD1. V lost 6 bases to trimming and J lost 2 bases; unmatched junction nucleotides: 6. The germline V gene has CDR1 MNHNS and CDR2 SASEGT. This CDR3 has 15 amino acids. The CDR3 DNA reads as TGTGCCAGCAGCGGCGGGACAGGCGCTGGAAACACCATATATTTT. This gives the protein CASSGGTGAGNTIYF.

Notes on this clone: One end of the junction fails to match germline, which may point to a read error. The chain employs TRBV29-1 and TRBJ2-5; 11 positions match TRBD1. CDR1 is SQVTM and CDR2 is ANQGSEA in the germline V gene. This CDR3 has 13 residues. The CDR3 nucleotides read TGCAGCGTGAGGTGGACAGGGGGCGAGAACCAGTACTTC. Amino acids: CSVRWTGGENQYF.

Comments on this clone: This sample also contains other DNA sequences that code for the same CDR3. The J gene is TRBJ2-7, the V gene TRBV4-1, with TRBD2 as a possible D gene (5 bases). This CDR3 comprises 15 residues. Trimming took off 3 bases at V and 3 bases at J, with 15 bases between the two ends. The germline CDR1 and CDR2 sequences are MGHRA and YSYEKL. DNA of the CDR3: TGCGCCAGCAGCCAGGTAACAAACGGACTCTACGAGCAGTACTTC. This gives the protein CASSQVTNGLYEQYF.

This chain links TRBV28 with TRBJ1-2, with 7 bases matching TRBD1. With V trimmed by 2 bases and J by 8 bases, 2 bases remained unmatched. The CDR3 is made up of 12 amino acids. CDR1 and CDR2 (germline): MDHEN, SYDVKM. CDR3 DNA: TGTGCCAGCAGTTTACAGGGGGACGGCTACACCTTC. Translation: CASSLQGDGYTF.

The V call is TRBV19, the J call TRBJ2-3; D perhaps matches TRBD2 (5 bases). This CDR3 spans 16 amino acids. Per the germline V gene, CDR1 is LNHDA and CDR2 is SQIVND (reference sequence). Trimming took off 1 base at V and 0 bases at J, with 11 bases between the two ends. The CDR3 sequence is CASSIVRATSTDTQYF. In DNA, the CDR3 is TGTGCCAGTAGTATAGTGCGGGCCACTAGCACAGATACGCAGTATTTT. The variable domain in full, with the rest retrieved from reference TRBV19 and TRBJ2-3, is DGGITQSPKYLFRKEGQNVTLSCEQNLNHDAMYWYRQDPGQGLRLIYYSQIVNDFQKGDIAEGYSVSREKKESFPLTVTSAQKNPTAFYLCASSIVRATSTDTQYFGPGTRLTVL.

This chain connects TRBV7-9 to TRBJ1-2; the match to TRBD1 covers 8 bases. J gave up 8 bases and V 4 bases, and 15 bases lay outside the gene matches. The CDR3 has 16 amino acids. From germline, CDR1 is SEHNR and CDR2 FQNEAQ (reference sequence). The CDR3 DNA sequence: TGTGCCAGCAGCTCCTCGGACAGGGTGGGTCTTAGGGGCTACACCTTC. The encoded protein is CASSSSDRVGLRGYTF. Complete variable domain (other parts from reference TRBV7-9 and TRBJ1-2): DTGVSQNPRHKITKRGQNVTFRCDPISEHNRLYWYRQTLGQGPEFLTYFQNEAQLEKSRLLSDRFSAERPKGSFSTLEIQRTEQGDSAMYLCASSSSDRVGLRGYTFGSGTRLTVV.

V usage is TRBV30 and J usage is TRBJ1-1, with D unresolved. V was pared by 3 bases and J by 4 bases, with 12 bases between. The CDR3 runs to 13 residues. Germline V gene lookup returns CDR1 GTSNPN and CDR2 SVGIG (reference sequence). DNA for the CDR3: TGTGCCTGGAGCGTGGAGGGAGTCACTGAAGCTTTCTTT. Its translation is CAWSVEGVTEAFF.

V and J are TRBV28 and TRBJ2-3; unclear D gene. Trimming took off 6 bases at V and 2 bases at J, with 15 bases between the two ends. CDR1 is MDHEN, CDR2 SYDVKM, per germline. This CDR3 has 15 amino acids. The CDR3 reads CASSLTTPNTDTQYF. The CDR3 DNA reads as TGTGCCAGCAGCTTGACAACTCCAAACACAGATACGCAGTATTTT.

For the CDR3, the DNA is TGTGCCAGCAGTTATAAGTCGGCTAACTATGGCTACACCTTC. Translation gives CASSYKSANYGYTF. This chain uses TRBV6-5 with TRBJ1-2; D gene ambiguous. V was cut by 3 bases and J by 0 bases, with 8 bases left in between. Germline lookup yields CDR1 MNHEY and CDR2 SVGAGI. The CDR3 totals 14 residues.

V is TRBV18 and J is TRBJ2-7; TRBD1 matches at 9 bases. CDR1 and CDR2 (germline): KGHSH, LQKENI. This CDR3 is 16 amino acids long. The trim removed 0 bases at V and 2 bases at J, leaving 5 bases unmatched. CDR3 nucleotide sequence: TGTGCCAGCTCACCACCCGGGACAGGGAGCGCCTACGAGCAGTACTTC. It translates to CASSPPGTGSAYEQYF.